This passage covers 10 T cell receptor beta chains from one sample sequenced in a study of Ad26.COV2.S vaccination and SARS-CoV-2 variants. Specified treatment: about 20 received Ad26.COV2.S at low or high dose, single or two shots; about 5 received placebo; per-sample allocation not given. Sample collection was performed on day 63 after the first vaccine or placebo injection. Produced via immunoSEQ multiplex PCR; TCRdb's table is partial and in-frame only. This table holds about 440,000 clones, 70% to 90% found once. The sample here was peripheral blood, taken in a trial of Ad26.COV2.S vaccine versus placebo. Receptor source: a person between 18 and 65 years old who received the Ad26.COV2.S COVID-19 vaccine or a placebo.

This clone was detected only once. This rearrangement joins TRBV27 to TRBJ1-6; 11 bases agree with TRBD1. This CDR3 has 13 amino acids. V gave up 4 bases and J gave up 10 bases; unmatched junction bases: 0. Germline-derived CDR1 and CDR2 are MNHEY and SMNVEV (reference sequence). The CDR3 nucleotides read TGTGCCAGCAGTTGGACAGGGGGCTCACCCCTCCACTTT. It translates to CASSWTGGSPLHF.

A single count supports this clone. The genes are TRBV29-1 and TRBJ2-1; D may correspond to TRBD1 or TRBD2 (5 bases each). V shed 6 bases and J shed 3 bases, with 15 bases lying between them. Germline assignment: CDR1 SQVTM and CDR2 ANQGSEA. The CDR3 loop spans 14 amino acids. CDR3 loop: CSVFGAARYNEQFF. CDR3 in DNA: TGCAGCGTGTTCGGGGCGGCCCGCTACAATGAGCAGTTCTTC.

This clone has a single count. The CDR3 reads CASSFLDKNIQYF. CDR3 in DNA: TGTGCCAGCAGTTTCCTAGACAAAAACATTCAGTACTTC. The rearrangement joins TRBV28 to TRBJ2-4; the D is unclear. Germline loops: CDR1 MDHEN, CDR2 SYDVKM. Trimming took 3 bases from V and 3 from J, leaving 6 bases between them. There are 13 residues in the CDR3.

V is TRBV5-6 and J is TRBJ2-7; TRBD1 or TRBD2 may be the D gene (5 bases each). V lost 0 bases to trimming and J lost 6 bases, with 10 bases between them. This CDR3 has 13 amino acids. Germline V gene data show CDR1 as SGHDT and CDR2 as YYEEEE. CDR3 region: CASSLAGPGEQYF. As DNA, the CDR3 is TGTGCCAGCAGCTTGGCGGGACCGGGCGAGCAGTACTTC.

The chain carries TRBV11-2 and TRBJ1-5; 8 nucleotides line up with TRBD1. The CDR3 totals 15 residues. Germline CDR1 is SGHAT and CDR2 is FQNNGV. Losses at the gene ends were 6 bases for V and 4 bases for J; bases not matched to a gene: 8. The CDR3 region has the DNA TGTGCCAGCAGTCGGACAGGGCAGTTAAATCAGCCCCAGCATTTT. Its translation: CASSRTGQLNQPQHF.

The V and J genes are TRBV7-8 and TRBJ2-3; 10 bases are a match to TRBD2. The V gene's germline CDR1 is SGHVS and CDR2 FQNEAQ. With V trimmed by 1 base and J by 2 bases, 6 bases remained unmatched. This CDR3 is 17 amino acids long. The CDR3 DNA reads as TGTGCCAGCAGCTTAGTGCCAGCGGGAGGGGACACAGATACGCAGTATTTT. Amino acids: CASSLVPAGGDTDTQYF.

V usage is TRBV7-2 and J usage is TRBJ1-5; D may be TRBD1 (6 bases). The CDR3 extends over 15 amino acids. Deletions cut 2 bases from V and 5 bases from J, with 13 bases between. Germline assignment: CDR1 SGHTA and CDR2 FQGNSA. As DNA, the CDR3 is TGTGCCAGCAGCTTATTCTCGACAGGTCATCAGCCCCAGCATTTT. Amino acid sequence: CASSLFSTGHQPQHF.

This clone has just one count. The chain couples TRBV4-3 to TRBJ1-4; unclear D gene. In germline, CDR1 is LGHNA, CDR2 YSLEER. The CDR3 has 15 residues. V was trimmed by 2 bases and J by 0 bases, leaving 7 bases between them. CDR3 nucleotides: TGCGCCAGCAGCCAAAGGTTAGCAACTAATGAAAAACTGTTTTTT. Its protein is CASSQRLATNEKLFF.

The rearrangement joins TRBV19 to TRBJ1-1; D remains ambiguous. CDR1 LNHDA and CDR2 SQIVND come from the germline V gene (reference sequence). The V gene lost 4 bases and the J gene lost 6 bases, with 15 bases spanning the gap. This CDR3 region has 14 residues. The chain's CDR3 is CASSTGPPGAEAFF. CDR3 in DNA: TGTGCCAGTAGTACTGGACCGCCCGGCGCTGAAGCTTTCTTT. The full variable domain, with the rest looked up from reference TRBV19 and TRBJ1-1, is DGGITQSPKYLFRKEGQNVTLSCEQNLNHDAMYWYRQDPGQGLRLIYYSQIVNDFQKGDIAEGYSVSREKKESFPLTVTSAQKNPTAFYLCASSTGPPGAEAFFGQGTRLTVV.

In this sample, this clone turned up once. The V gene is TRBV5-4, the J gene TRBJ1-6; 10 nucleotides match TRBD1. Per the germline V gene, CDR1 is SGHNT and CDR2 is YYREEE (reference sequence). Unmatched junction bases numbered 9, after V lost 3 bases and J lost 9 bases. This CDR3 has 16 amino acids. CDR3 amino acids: CASSSPGQGFGSPLHF. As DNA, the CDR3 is TGTGCCAGCAGCTCGCCGGGACAGGGGTTCGGTTCACCCCTCCACTTT.